A selection of T cell receptor beta chains follows, all from one sample in a study of metastatic and nonmetastatic thyroid tumors. TCRdb re-called the PCR reads with MiXCR. The sample consists of about 27,000 clones, 25% to 30% of them appearing once. What was sequenced was blood. The receptor set was obtained from a female donor with papillary thyroid cancer or a benign thyroid nodule (not recorded which). Some clones in this sample may be carry-over from other donors' samples. The CDR3 runs from the conserved cysteine through the conserved F or W. The D gene is left open where the match is weak. Expanded clones get a size class; other rows say once, few or many, or leave the size out.

TRBV5-8	many	TRBJ2-5	-	TGTGCCAGCAACCGGGACACCTTCCCAGAGACCCAGTACTTC	CASNRDTFPETQYF
TRBV5-6	-	TRBJ1-1	-	TGTGCCAGCAGCTTGTGGGGGGTAGTGATTTGTACTGAAGCTTTCTTT	CASSLWGVVICTEAFF
TRBV30	many	TRBJ2-3	-	TGTGCCTGGAGTGTCGGGTCTCCCAGCACAGATACGCAGTATTTT	CAWSVGSPSTDTQYF
TRBV27	many	TRBJ2-6	-	TGTGCCAGCAAGGGTGAACAGGGACGGGCTGGGGCCAACGTCCTGACTTTC	CASKGEQGRAGANVLTF
TRBV11-1	many	TRBJ2-3	TRBD2	TGTGCCAGCAGCTCCAACCTAGCGGGAGGGAACACAGATACGCAGTATTTT	CASSSNLAGGNTDTQYF
TRBV6-1	-	TRBJ2-1	TRBD2	TGTGACAGCAGATCGGGAGGATCCTACAATGAGCAGTTCTTC	CDSRSGGSYNEQFF
TRBV7-8	many	TRBJ1-5	TRBD1	TGTGCCAGCAGCTTGACAGGGGCGGTGGGAAGCAATCAGCCCCAGCATTTT	CASSLTGAVGSNQPQHF
TRBV18	medium-sized	TRBJ1-4	-	TGTGCCAGCTCACCACCCCCGACAACTAATGAAAAACTGTTTTTT	CASSPPPTTNEKLFF
TRBV13	few	TRBJ2-2	TRBD2	TGTGCCAGCAGCCTCCCGGACCAACCAGCGGGAGGGGACGACACCGTGGAGCTGTTTTTT	CASSLPDQPAGGDDTVELFF
TRBV28	medium-sized	TRBJ2-3	TRBD1	TGTGCCAGCAGTACGATAGGACAGGGGGCATCAGATACGCAGTATTTT	CASSTIGQGASDTQYF
TRBV24-1	few	TRBJ2-5	-	TGTGCCACCAGTGATTCCGGAGGGTGTAGGTGGGAGACCCAGTACTTC	CATSDSGGCRWETQYF
TRBV27	few	TRBJ2-2	TRBD2	TGTGCCAGCGGGGCCCTGGGACTAGCGGGAGGCGGTGAGCTGTTTTTT	CASGALGLAGGGELFF
TRBV18	-	TRBJ2-7	-	TGTGCCAGCTCACCATCAAGGGTAGGGTCCTACGAGCAGTACTTC	CASSPSRVGSYEQYF
TRBV19	many	TRBJ1-2	-	TGTGCCAGTAGAAGATTCTATGGCTACACCTTC	CASRRFYGYTF
TRBV2	few	TRBJ1-2	TRBD1	TGTGCCAGTGCCGACAGGGAGAACTATGGCTACACTTTC	CASADRENYGYTF
TRBV9	-	TRBJ2-3	TRBD2	TGTGCCAGCAGCGAGGGGACTAGTGGGAGGGCGAGAGATACGCAGTATTTT	CASSEGTSGRARDTQYF
TRBV3-1	many	TRBJ2-1	TRBD1	TGTGCCAGCAGCCAAGAAGCCGGGACAGGGGGGGAGAATGAGCAGTTCTTC	CASSQEAGTGGENEQFF
TRBV12-3/TRBV12-4	medium-sized	TRBJ2-1	-	TGTGCCAGCAGTTTAGGGGCGGCAGAATCAAGTGAGCAGTTCTTC	CASSLGAAESSEQFF
TRBV20-1	-	TRBJ2-3	-	TGCAGTGCTCCGAATCCCCGGGACAACACAGATACGCAGTATTTT	CSAPNPRDNTDTQYF